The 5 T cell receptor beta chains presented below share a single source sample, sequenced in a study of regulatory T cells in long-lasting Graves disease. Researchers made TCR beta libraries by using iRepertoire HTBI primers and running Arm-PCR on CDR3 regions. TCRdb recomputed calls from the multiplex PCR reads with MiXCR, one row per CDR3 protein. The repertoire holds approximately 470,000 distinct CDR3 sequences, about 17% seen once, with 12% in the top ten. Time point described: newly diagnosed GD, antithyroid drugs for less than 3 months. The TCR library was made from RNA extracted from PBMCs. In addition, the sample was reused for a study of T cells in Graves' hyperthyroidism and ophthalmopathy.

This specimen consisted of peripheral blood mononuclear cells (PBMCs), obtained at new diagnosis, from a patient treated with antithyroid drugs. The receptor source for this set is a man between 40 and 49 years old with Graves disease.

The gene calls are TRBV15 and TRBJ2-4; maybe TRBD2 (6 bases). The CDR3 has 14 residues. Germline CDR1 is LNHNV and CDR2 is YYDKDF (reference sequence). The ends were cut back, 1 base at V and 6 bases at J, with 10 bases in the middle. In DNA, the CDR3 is TGTGCCACCAGCAGAGTCGGAGGGCCAAACATTCAGTACTTC. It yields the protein CATSRVGGPNIQYF.

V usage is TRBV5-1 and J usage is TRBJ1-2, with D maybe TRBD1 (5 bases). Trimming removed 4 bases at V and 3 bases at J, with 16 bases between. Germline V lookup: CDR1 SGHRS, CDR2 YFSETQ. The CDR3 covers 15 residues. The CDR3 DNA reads TGCGCCAGCAGCCCTGGGGAGGGGAAATACTATGGCTACACCTTC. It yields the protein CASSPGEGKYYGYTF.

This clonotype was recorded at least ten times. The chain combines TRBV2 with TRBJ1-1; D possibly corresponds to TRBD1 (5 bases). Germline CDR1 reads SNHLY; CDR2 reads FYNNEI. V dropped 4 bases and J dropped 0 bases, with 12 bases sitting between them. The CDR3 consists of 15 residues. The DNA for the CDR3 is TGTGCCAGCAGTGGGGCGGGACTCTTGAACACTGAAGCTTTCTTT. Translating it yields CASSGAGLLNTEAFF.

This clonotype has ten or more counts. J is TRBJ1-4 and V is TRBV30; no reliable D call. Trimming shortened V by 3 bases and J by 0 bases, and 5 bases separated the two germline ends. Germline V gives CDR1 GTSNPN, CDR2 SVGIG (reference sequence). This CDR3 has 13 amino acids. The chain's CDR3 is CAWRAATNEKLFF. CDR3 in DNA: TGTGCCTGGAGGGCAGCAACTAATGAAAAACTGTTTTTT.

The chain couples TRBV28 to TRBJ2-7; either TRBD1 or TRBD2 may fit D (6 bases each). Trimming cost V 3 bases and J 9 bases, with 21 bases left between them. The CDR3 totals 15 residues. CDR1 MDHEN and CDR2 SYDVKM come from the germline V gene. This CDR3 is CASSFWGDTPTTQYF. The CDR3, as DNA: TGTGCCAGCAGTTTTTGGGGGGACACCCCTACGACGCAGTACTTC. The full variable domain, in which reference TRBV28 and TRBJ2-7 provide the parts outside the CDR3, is DVKVTQSSRYLVKRTGEKVFLECVQDMDHENMFWYRQDPGLGLRLIYFSYDVKMKEKGDIPEGYSVSREKKERFSLILESASTNQTSMYLCASSFWGDTPTTQYFGPGTRLTVT.